This T cell receptor beta chain was documented in a study of blood T cells in healthy people across ages. Study observations and caveats: CMV status of donors was unknown, possibly confounding expanded clonotype changes.

The second PCR ran about 6 to 11 cycles with a sample-barcoded 5' primer and J-beta primers. Tags on each cDNA molecule came from a template-switch adaptor with 12 random nucleotides. TCRdb reprocessed the 5' RACE reads with MiXCR, giving one entry per CDR3 protein. Found here are some 930,000 distinct CDR3 sequences, about 29% of them singletons; the top ten hold 10%. Worth noting for this clonotype: The antigen is not known.

The same sample was also studied in work on T cells of mothers and their children.

The specimen was blood. The source of this sequence is a woman aged 40 to 50 in good health.

The CDR3 DNA reads TGTGCCAGCAGCTCGGATTGGACAGGGGACGCCCCCTTCTCTTCCACAGATACGCAGTATTTT. This translates into CASSSDWTGDAPFSSTDTQYF. V and J are TRBV9 and TRBJ2-3, with 9 bases fitting TRBD1. Germline CDR1 SGDLS, CDR2 YYNGEE. The V gene end was trimmed by 4 bases and the J gene end by 2 bases; junction bases not matched to a gene: 23. The CDR3 totals 21 residues.